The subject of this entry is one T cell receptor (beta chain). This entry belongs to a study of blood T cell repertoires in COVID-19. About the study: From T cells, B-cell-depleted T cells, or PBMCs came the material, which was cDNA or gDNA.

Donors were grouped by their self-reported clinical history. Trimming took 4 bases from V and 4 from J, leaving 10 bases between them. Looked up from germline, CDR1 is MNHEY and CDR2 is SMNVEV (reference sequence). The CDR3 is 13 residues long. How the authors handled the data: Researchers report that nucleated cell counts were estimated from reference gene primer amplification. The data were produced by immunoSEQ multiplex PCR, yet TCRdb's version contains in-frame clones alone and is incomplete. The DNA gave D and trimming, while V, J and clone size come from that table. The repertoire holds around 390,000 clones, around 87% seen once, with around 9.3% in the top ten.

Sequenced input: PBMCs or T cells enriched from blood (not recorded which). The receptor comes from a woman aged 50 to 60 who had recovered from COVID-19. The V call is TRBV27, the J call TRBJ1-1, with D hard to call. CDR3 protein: CASSWQAGTEAFF. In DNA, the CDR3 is TGTGCCAGCAGTTGGCAGGCTGGCACTGAAGCTTTCTTT.